These 9 T cell receptor beta chains came from one sample sequenced in a study of response to subunit inactivated influenza vaccine. TCRdb reprocessed the RT-PCR reads with MiXCR, giving one entry per CDR3 protein. The sample holds approximately 490,000 distinct CDR3 sequences; around 7.7% are singletons and the top ten take less than 15%. The specimen comprised PBMCs from blood, sampled 23 months after vaccination. Source of these receptors: a man in his fifties or sixties who received an inactivated influenza vaccine.

This clonotype was counted ten times or more. This chain connects TRBV7-8 to TRBJ2-1; no clear D gene. Germline-derived CDR1 and CDR2 are SGHVS and FQNEAQ. The CDR3 has 16 residues. Trimming shortened V by 0 bases and J by 0 bases, and 9 bases separated the two germline ends. The CDR3 region has the DNA TGTGCCAGCAGCTTAGCTCCGCCTAGCTCCTACAATGAGCAGTTCTTC. Translation gives CASSLAPPSSYNEQFF.

This clonotype was recorded a few times. The chain joins TRBV2 to TRBJ2-7; 9 nucleotides match TRBD1. Per germline, CDR1 SNHLY and CDR2 FYNNEI. After removal of 5 bases from V and 5 bases from J, the junction contained 10 bases not matched to a gene. The CDR3 length is 15 residues. The CDR3 region is CASSNPGQGSDEQYF. Written as DNA, the CDR3 is TGTGCCAGCAGTAATCCGGGACAGGGAAGCGACGAGCAGTACTTC.

This rearrangement joins TRBV20-1 to TRBJ2-2; 8 nucleotides match TRBD2. Germline lookup yields CDR1 DFQATT and CDR2 SNEGSKA (reference sequence). The junction had 11 bases not matched to a gene; V was cut back by 5 bases and J by 3 bases. The CDR3 has 16 residues. CDR3 residues: CSALGPSGGYTGELFF. CDR3 DNA: TGCAGTGCTCTAGGGCCCAGCGGGGGTTACACCGGGGAGCTGTTTTTT.

This clonotype was counted a few times. V usage is TRBV5-5 and J usage is TRBJ1-4; 9 bases are shared with TRBD1. V lost 4 bases and J lost 6; bases outside the gene matches: 7. CDR3 length equals 15 residues. The germline CDR1 and CDR2 sequences are SGHKS and YYEKEE (reference sequence). The CDR3 region is CASSITGGVDEKLFF. CDR3 in DNA: TGTGCCAGCAGCATTACAGGGGGCGTGGATGAAAAACTGTTTTTT.

In this sample, this clonotype turned up a few times. This sequence joins TRBV10-3 and TRBJ1-1; no reliable D call. CDR1 ENHRY and CDR2 SYGVKD come from the germline V gene. The CDR3 has 13 residues. The V gene lost 3 bases and the J gene lost 0 bases, with 5 bases spanning the gap. The CDR3 is CAISEQLNTEAFF. CDR3 in DNA: TGTGCCATCAGTGAACAGCTGAACACTGAAGCTTTCTTT.

The chain is built from TRBV7-9 and TRBJ2-3, with D possibly being TRBD1 (5 bases). The germline CDR1 and CDR2 sequences are SEHNR and FQNEAQ (reference sequence). The germline V and J ends were trimmed by 4 bases and 2 bases, with 7 bases remaining between them. The CDR3 spans 13 residues. CDR3 residues: CASSYGHTDTQYF. The DNA for the CDR3 is TGTGCCAGCAGCTACGGACACACAGATACGCAGTATTTT. The complete variable domain, with remaining parts taken from reference TRBV7-9 and TRBJ2-3, reads DTGVSQNPRHKITKRGQNVTFRCDPISEHNRLYWYRQTLGQGPEFLTYFQNEAQLEKSRLLSDRFSAERPKGSFSTLEIQRTEQGDSAMYLCASSYGHTDTQYFGPGTRLTVL.

This clonotype was recorded at least ten times. This chain connects TRBV29-1 to TRBJ2-1; the match to TRBD2 covers 11 bases. The V and J ends lost 6 bases and 4 bases, in that order; junction bases with no gene match: 14. The CDR3 runs 17 residues. Looked up from germline, CDR1 is SQVTM and CDR2 is ANQGSEA. The CDR3 protein is CSVDIIPIAGGYNEQFF. Here the CDR3 DNA reads TGCAGCGTCGATATTATCCCAATAGCGGGAGGGTACAATGAGCAGTTCTTC.

The chain is built from TRBV18 and TRBJ2-3; D unresolved. CDR1 is KGHSH, CDR2 LQKENI, per germline. The germline V and J ends were trimmed by 0 bases and 0 bases, with 10 bases remaining between them. This CDR3 is built from 16 residues. This CDR3 reads CASSPPTASSTDTQYF. CDR3 coding DNA: TGTGCCAGCTCACCACCGACGGCCTCTAGCACAGATACGCAGTATTTT.

The V and J genes are TRBV30 and TRBJ2-7; 11 nucleotides line up with TRBD2. J lost 3 bases, V lost 3 bases, and 7 bases had no gene match. CDR1 GTSNPN and CDR2 SVGIG come from the germline V gene (reference sequence). CDR3 length: 15 amino acids. This chain's CDR3 is CAWSVGTSGNYEQYF. Here the CDR3 DNA reads TGTGCCTGGAGCGTTGGGACTAGCGGCAACTACGAGCAGTACTTC. Supplemented by reference TRBV30 and TRBJ2-7, the full variable domain reads SQTIHQWPATLVQPVGSPLSLECTVEGTSNPNLYWYRQAAGRGLQLLFYSVGIGQISSEVPQNLSASRPQDRQFILSSKKLLLSDSGFYLCAWSVGTSGNYEQYFGPGTRLTVT.